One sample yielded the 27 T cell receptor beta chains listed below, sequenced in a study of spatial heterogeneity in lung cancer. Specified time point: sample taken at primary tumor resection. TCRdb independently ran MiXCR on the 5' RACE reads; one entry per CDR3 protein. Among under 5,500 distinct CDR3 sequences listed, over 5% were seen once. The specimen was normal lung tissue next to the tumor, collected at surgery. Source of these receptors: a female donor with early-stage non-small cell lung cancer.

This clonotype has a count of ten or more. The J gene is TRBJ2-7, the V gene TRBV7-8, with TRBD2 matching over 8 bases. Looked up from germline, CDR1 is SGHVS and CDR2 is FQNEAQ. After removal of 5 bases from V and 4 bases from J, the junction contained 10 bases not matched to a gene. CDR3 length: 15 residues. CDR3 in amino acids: CASSHRAGGLYEQYF. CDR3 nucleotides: TGTGCCAGCAGCCATAGGGCGGGAGGCCTTTACGAGCAGTACTTC.

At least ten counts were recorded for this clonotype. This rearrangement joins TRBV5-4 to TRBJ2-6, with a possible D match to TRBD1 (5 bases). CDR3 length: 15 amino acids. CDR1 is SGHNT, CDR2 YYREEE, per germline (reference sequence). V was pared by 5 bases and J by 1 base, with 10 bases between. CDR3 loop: CASSTTGSGANVLTF. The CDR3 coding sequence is TGTGCCAGCAGTACCACAGGTTCTGGGGCCAACGTCCTGACTTTC.

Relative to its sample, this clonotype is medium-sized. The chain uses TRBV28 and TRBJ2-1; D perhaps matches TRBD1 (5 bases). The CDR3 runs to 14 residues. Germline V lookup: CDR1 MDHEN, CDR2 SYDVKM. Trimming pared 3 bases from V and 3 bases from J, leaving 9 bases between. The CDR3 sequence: CASSLGQDYNEQFF. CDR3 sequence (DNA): TGTGCCAGCAGTTTGGGGCAGGACTACAATGAGCAGTTCTTC.

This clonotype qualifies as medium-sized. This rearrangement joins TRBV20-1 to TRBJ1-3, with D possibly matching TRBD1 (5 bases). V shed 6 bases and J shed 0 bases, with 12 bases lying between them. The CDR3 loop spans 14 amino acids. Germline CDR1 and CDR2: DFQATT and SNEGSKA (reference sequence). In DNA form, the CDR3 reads TGCAGTGCCCGGGACTCAACCTCTGGAAACACCATATATTTT. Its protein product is CSARDSTSGNTIYF.

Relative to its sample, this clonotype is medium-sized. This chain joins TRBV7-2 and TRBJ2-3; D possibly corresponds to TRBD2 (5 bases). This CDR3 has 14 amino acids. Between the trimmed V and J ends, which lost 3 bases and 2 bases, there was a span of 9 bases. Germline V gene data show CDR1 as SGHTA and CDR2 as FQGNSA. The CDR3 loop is CASSFVAITDTQYF. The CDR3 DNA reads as TGTGCCAGCAGCTTCGTAGCGATCACAGATACGCAGTATTTT. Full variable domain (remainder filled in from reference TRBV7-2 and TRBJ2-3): GAGVSQSPSNKVTEKGKDVELRCDPISGHTALYWYRQSLGQGLEFLIYFQGNSAPDKSGLPSDRFSAERTGGSVSTLTIQRTQQEDSAVYLCASSFVAITDTQYFGPGTRLTVL.

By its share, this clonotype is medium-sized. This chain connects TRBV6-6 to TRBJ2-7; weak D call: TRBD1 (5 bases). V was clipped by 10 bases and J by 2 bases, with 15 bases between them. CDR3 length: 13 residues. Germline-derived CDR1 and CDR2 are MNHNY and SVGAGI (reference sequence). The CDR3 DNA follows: TGTGCCACCACGGAAAGACAGACCTACGAGCAGTACTTC. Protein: CATTERQTYEQYF.

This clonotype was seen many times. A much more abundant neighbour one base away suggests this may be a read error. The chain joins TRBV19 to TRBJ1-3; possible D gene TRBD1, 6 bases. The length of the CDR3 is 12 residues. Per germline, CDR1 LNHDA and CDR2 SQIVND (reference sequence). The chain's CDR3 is CASGTGTCPGGF. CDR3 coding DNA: TGTGCCAGCGGAACCGGGACATGTCCAGGCGGCTTT.

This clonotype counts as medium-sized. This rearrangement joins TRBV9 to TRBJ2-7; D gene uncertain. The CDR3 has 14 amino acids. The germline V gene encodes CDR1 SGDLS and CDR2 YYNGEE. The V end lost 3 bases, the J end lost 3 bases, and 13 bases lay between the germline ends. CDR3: CASSAKTVNYEQYF. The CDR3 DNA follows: TGTGCCAGCAGCGCAAAGACTGTGAACTACGAGCAGTACTTC.

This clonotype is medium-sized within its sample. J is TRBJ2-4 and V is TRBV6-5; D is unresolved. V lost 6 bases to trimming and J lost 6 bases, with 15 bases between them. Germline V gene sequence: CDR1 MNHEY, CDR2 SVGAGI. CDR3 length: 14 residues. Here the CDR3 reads CASSPIHQGNIQYF. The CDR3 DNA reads TGTGCCAGCAGCCCCATCCATCAAGGAAACATTCAGTACTTC.

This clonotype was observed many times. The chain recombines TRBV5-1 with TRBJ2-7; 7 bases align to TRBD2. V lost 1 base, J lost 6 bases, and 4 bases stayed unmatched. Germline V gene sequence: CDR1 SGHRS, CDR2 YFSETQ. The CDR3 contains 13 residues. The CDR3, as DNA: TGCGCCAGCAGCTTGCTAGCGGAAGGCGAGCAGTACTTC. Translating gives CASSLLAEGEQYF.

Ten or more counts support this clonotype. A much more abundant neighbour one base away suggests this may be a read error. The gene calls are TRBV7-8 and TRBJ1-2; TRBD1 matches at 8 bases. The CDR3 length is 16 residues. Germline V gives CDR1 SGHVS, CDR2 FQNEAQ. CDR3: CASSLTSGTGLVGYNF. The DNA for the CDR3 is TGTGCCAGCAGCTTAACTTCCGGGACAGGACTGGTTGGCTACAACTTC.

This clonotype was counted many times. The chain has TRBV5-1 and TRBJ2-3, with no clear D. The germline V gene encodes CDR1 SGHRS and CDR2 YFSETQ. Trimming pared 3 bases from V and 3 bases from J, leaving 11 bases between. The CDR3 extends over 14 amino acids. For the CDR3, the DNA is TGCGCCAGCAGCTCGAGGACGAGAACAGATACGCAGTATTTT. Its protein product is CASSSRTRTDTQYF.

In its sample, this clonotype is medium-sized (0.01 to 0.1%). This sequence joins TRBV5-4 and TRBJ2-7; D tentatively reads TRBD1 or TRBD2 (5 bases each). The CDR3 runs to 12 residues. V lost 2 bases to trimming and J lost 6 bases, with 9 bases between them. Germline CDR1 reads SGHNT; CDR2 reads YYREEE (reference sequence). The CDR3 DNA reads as TGTGCCAGCAGCTTACCCGGGACCGAGCAGTACTTC. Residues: CASSLPGTEQYF.

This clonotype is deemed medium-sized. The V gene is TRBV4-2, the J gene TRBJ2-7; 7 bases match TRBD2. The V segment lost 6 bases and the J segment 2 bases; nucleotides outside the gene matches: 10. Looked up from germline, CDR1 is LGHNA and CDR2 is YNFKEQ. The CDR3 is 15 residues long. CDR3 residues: CASRITSDLPYEQYF. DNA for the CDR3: TGTGCCAGCAGGATAACTAGCGACCTACCCTACGAGCAGTACTTC.

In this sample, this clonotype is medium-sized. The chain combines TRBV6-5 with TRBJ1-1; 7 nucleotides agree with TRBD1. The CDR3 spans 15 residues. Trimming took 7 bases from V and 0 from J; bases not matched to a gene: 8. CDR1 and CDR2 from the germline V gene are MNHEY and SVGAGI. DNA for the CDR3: TGTGCCAGCAAGAGACAGGGTACCATGAACACTGAAGCTTTCTTT. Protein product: CASKRQGTMNTEAFF.

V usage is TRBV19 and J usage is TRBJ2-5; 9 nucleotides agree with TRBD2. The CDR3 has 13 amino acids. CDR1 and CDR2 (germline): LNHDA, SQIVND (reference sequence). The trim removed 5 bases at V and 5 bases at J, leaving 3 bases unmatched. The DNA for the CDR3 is TGTGCCAGTAGTGCCACTAGCGGGGAGACCCAGTACTTC. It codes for CASSATSGETQYF. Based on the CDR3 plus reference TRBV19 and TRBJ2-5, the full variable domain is DGGITQSPKYLFRKEGQNVTLSCEQNLNHDAMYWYRQDPGQGLRLIYYSQIVNDFQKGDIAEGYSVSREKKESFPLTVTSAQKNPTAFYLCASSATSGETQYFGPGTRLLVL.

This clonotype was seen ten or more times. Here the CDR3 reads CASSQDLGQPQHF. CDR3 nucleotide sequence: TGTGCCAGCAGCCAAGATCTAGGTCAGCCCCAGCATTTT. V gene TRBV3-1 combines with J gene TRBJ1-5; the D is unclear. Trimming cost V 0 bases and J 6 bases, with 6 bases left between them. The CDR3 covers 13 residues. Germline V gene data show CDR1 as LGHDT and CDR2 as YNNKEL (reference sequence).

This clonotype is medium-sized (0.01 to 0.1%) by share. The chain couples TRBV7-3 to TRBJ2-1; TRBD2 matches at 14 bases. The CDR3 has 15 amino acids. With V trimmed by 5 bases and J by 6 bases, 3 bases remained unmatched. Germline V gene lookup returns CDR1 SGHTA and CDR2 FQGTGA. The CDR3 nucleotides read TGTGCCAGCAGCACCGGGACTAGCGGGAGCAATGAGCAGTTCTTC. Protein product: CASSTGTSGSNEQFF.

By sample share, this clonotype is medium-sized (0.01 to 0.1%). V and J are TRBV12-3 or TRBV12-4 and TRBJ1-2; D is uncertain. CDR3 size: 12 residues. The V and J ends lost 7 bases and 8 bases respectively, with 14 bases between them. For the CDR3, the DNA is TGTGCCAGCACTTCCCATAGCGGCGGCTACACCTTC. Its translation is CASTSHSGGYTF.

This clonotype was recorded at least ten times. DNA for the CDR3: TGTGCCAGCAGCGACCGGACAGGGCCCTACGAGCAGTACTTC. It translates to CASSDRTGPYEQYF. This rearrangement joins TRBV11-3 to TRBJ2-7, with 8 bases matching TRBD1. After removal of 5 bases from V and 2 bases from J, the junction contained 5 bases not matched to a gene. Germline V CDR1 and CDR2: SGHNT, YENEEA. This CDR3 spans 14 amino acids.

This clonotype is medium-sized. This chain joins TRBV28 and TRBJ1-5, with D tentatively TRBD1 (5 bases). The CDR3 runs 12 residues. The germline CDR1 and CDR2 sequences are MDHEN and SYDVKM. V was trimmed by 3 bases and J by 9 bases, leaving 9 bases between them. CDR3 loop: CASSLRDRPQHF. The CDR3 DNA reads TGTGCCAGCAGTTTGAGGGACCGGCCCCAGCATTTT.

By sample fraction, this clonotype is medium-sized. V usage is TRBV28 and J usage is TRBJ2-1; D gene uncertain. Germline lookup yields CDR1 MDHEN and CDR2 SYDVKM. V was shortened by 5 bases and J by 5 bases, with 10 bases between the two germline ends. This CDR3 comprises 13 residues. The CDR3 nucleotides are TGTGCCAGCAGTGGTGAGCTTAACAATGAGCAGTTCTTC. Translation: CASSGELNNEQFF.

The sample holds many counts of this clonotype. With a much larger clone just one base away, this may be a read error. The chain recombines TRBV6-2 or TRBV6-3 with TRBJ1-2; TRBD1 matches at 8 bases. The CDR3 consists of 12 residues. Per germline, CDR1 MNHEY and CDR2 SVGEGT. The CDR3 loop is CASRSTGDGYNF. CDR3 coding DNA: TGTGCCAGCAGGTCGACAGGGGACGGCTACAACTTC.

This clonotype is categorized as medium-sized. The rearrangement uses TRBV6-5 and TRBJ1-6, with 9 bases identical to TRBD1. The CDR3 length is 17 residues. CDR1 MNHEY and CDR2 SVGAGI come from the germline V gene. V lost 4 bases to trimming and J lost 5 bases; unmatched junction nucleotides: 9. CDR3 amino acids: CASSFSGQGRHNSPLHF. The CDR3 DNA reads TGTGCCAGCAGTTTTTCGGGACAGGGTCGGCATAATTCACCCCTCCACTTT.

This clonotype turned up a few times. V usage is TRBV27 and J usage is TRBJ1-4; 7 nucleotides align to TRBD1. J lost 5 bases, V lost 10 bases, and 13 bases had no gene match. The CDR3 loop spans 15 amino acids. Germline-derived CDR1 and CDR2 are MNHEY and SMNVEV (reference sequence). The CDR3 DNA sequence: TGTGCCACTTCCCCCTGGGGACAGAGAAATGAAAAACTGTTTTTT. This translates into CATSPWGQRNEKLFF.

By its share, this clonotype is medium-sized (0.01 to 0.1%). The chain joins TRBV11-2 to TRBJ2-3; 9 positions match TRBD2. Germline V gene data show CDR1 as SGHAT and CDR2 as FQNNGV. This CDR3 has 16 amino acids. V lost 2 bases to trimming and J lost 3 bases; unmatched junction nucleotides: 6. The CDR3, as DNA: TGTGCCAGCAGCTTATTAGCGGGAGTGGGGACAGATACGCAGTATTTT. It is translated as CASSLLAGVGTDTQYF. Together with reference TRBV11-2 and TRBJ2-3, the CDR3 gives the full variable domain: EAGVAQSPRYKIIEKRQSVAFWCNPISGHATLYWYQQILGQGPKLLIQFQNNGVVDDSQLPKDRFSAERLKGVDSTLKIQPAKLEDSAVYLCASSLLAGVGTDTQYFGPGTRLTVL.

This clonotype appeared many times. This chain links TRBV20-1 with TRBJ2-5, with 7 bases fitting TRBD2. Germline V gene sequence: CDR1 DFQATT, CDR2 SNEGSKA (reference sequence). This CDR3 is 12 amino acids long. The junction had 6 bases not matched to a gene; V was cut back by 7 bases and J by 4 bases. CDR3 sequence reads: CSGKGGRETQYF. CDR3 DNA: TGCAGTGGCAAGGGAGGGCGAGAGACCCAGTACTTC.